Sequencing of this TCR beta chain was carried out in a study of blood T cells in healthy people across ages. Study results and caveats: Among T cells, TCR beta diversity per million cells dropped roughly linearly as age rose.

On this clonotype itself: What it binds is unknown.

Using a J-beta primer mix together with a sample-barcoded 5' primer, a second PCR was run for roughly 6 to 11 cycles. A template-switch adaptor containing 12 random nucleotides labeled each cDNA molecule. TCRdb passed the 5' RACE reads through MiXCR, listing each CDR3 protein once. The sample holds about 1.7 million distinct CDR3 sequences, roughly 27% seen once. Germline-derived CDR1 and CDR2 are SGHVT and SQSDAQ. The CDR3 is 15 amino acids. The V end was cut by 5 bases, the J end by 5 bases, with 19 bases between. No fewer than 7 million PBMCs went into each sample. Specimen: blood. The sequence came from a woman aged 30 to 39 in good health. The chain links TRBV7-4 to TRBJ2-7; weak D call: TRBD2 (6 bases). The CDR3 DNA follows: TGTGCCAGCAGCGCGGCTAGGGACTTTTTGCACGAGCAGTACTTC. It specifies CASSAARDFLHEQYF.